These 27 T cell receptor beta chains share one sample of origin, sequenced in a study of blood T cell repertoires in COVID-19. TCRdb keeps only in-frame clones here, not all; method: immunoSEQ multiplex PCR. The repertoire holds 150,000 to 200,000 clones, with 83% as singletons. Sequencing input: peripheral blood. All receptors come from a woman over 75 with acute or convalescent COVID-19.

The rearrangement joins TRBV18 to TRBJ1-5; 10 positions agree with TRBD1. The CDR3 contains 17 residues. Losses at the gene ends were 0 bases for V and 4 bases for J; bases not matched to a gene: 6. Germline CDR1 and CDR2: KGHSH and LQKENI. CDR3 amino acids: CASSPPAGQGRNQPQHF. The CDR3 nucleotides are TGTGCCAGCTCACCACCCGCGGGACAGGGGAGAAATCAGCCCCAGCATTTT. Based on the CDR3 plus reference TRBV18 and TRBJ1-5, the full variable domain is NAGVMQNPRHLVRRRGQEARLRCSPMKGHSHVYWYRQLPEEGLKFMVYLQKENIIDESGMPKERFSAEFPKEGPSILRIQQVVRGDSAAYFCASSPPAGQGRNQPQHFGDGTRLSIL.

The V gene is TRBV6-6, the J gene TRBJ1-2, with D possibly TRBD1 on 5 matching bases. The CDR3 totals 13 residues. CDR1 and CDR2 from the germline V gene are MNHNY and SVGAGI (reference sequence). V shed 10 bases and J shed 0 bases, with 12 bases lying between them. CDR3 DNA: TGTGCCACCACGGGGGAAACTAACTATGGCTACACCTTC. It codes for CATTGETNYGYTF.

V gene TRBV2 combines with J gene TRBJ2-1; D might be TRBD1 (6 bases). Germline V gives CDR1 SNHLY, CDR2 FYNNEI. CDR3 length equals 10 residues. The ends were cut back, 9 bases at V and 8 bases at J, with 8 bases in the middle. This chain's CDR3 is CARGGHEQFF. Here the CDR3 DNA reads TGTGCCAGAGGGGGACATGAGCAGTTCTTC.

The rearrangement joins TRBV19 to TRBJ2-7; D possibly corresponds to TRBD1 (5 bases). Per germline, CDR1 LNHDA and CDR2 SQIVND (reference sequence). The CDR3 has 14 residues. The V gene lost 3 bases and the J gene lost 1 base, with 10 bases spanning the gap. The CDR3 nucleotides read TGTGCCAGTAGTATGACAGCCTTTTCCTACGAGCAGTACTTC. This translates into CASSMTAFSYEQYF.

The chain recombines TRBV5-4 with TRBJ2-7; 10 nucleotides agree with TRBD1. The V segment lost 4 bases and the J segment 8 bases; nucleotides outside the gene matches: 3. The germline CDR1 and CDR2 sequences are SGHNT and YYREEE (reference sequence). The CDR3 extends over 12 amino acids. The CDR3 loop is CASSTDRGKQYF. The DNA for the CDR3 is TGTGCCAGCAGCACGGACAGGGGGAAGCAGTACTTC.

J is TRBJ2-3 and V is TRBV7-8, with D perhaps matching TRBD2 (7 bases). The V end lost 3 bases, the J end lost 4 bases, and 11 bases lay between the germline ends. CDR1 and CDR2 (germline): SGHVS, FQNEAQ. The CDR3 runs 14 residues. In DNA, the CDR3 is TGTGCCAGCAGCTTGGGGGGGGCGGCAGATACGCAGTATTTT. Protein: CASSLGGAADTQYF. Full variable domain (missing parts from reference TRBV7-8 and TRBJ2-3): GAGVSQSPRYKVAKRGQDVALRCDPISGHVSLFWYQQALGQGPEFLTYFQNEAQLDKSGLPSDRFFAERPEGSVSTLKIQRTQQEDSAVYLCASSLGGAADTQYFGPGTRLTVL.

The rearrangement joins TRBV6-5 to TRBJ2-2; tentatively, D is TRBD1 (6 bases). The CDR3 contains 14 residues. Germline CDR1 is MNHEY and CDR2 is SVGAGI. Trimming removed 6 bases at V and 3 bases at J, with 11 bases between. The CDR3 reads CASRVDSYTGELFF. In nucleotides, the CDR3 is TGTGCCAGCAGGGTGGACAGTTACACCGGGGAGCTGTTTTTT.

V is TRBV6-5 and J is TRBJ1-2, with 7 positions matching TRBD1. CDR3 length: 12 amino acids. Germline trimming cut 8 bases from V and 6 bases from J; bases unmatched to any gene: 6. Germline V gene lookup returns CDR1 MNHEY and CDR2 SVGAGI. CDR3 nucleotides: TGTGCCAGCGTTGGGGACAGAGATGGCTACACCTTC. Protein product: CASVGDRDGYTF.

The chain employs TRBV6-5 and TRBJ2-7, with TRBD2 identical over 11 bases. Germline CDR1 reads MNHEY; CDR2 reads SVGAGI. V trimming: 10 bases; J trimming: 3 bases; junction bases outside the gene matches: 5. The CDR3 loop spans 13 amino acids. CDR3 loop: CAILTSGVYEQYF. CDR3 DNA sequence: TGTGCCATCCTGACTAGCGGGGTCTACGAGCAGTACTTC.

V gene TRBV10-3 combines with J gene TRBJ2-5; D may be TRBD1 (8 bases). The V and J ends lost 6 bases and 1 base respectively, with 18 bases between them. Germline lookup yields CDR1 ENHRY and CDR2 SYGVKD. This CDR3 has 16 amino acids. This CDR3 is CAISPATGGGQETQYF. CDR3 DNA: TGTGCCATCAGCCCCGCCACAGGGGGGGGCCAAGAGACCCAGTACTTC.

The chain recombines TRBV29-1 with TRBJ1-4; maybe TRBD1 (6 bases). V was cut by 7 bases and J by 1 base, with 7 bases left in between. Germline lookup yields CDR1 SQVTM and CDR2 ANQGSEA. This CDR3 is 12 amino acids long. In nucleotides, the CDR3 is TGCAGCGGCAGGGGAACTAATGAAAAACTGTTTTTT. It codes for CSGRGTNEKLFF.

The rearrangement joins TRBV7-2 to TRBJ2-7; 7 bases align to TRBD2. V lost 4 bases, J lost 2 bases, and 2 bases stayed unmatched. Germline V lookup: CDR1 SGHTA, CDR2 FQGNSA. The CDR3 has 13 residues. The CDR3 loop is CASSSGGTYEQYF. DNA for the CDR3: TGTGCCAGCAGCTCCGGGGGGACCTACGAGCAGTACTTC.

This chain connects TRBV5-1 to TRBJ1-5; weak D call: TRBD1 (5 bases). Germline CDR1 is SGHRS and CDR2 is YFSETQ. Trimming removed 4 bases at V and 1 base at J, with 12 bases between. The CDR3 is 15 amino acids. DNA for the CDR3: TGCGCCAGCAGCCCCGACAGTTCAAGCAATCAGCCCCAGCATTTT. Translated, it gives CASSPDSSSNQPQHF.

This clone has only a few counts. The chain couples TRBV19 to TRBJ1-2, with D possibly matching TRBD1 (5 bases). CDR1 is LNHDA, CDR2 SQIVND, per germline (reference sequence). This CDR3 has 13 residues. V was shortened by 6 bases and J by 5 bases, with 13 bases between the two germline ends. The DNA for the CDR3 is TGTGCCAGTAGGGAGACAGATGTATATGGCTACACCTTC. Translating gives CASRETDVYGYTF.

The chain couples TRBV2 to TRBJ2-5; 7 bases fit TRBD2. The CDR3 runs to 16 residues. The germline CDR1 and CDR2 sequences are SNHLY and FYNNEI. V shed 7 bases and J 3 bases; nucleotides not matched to a gene: 14. CDR3 DNA: TGTGCCAGCACTTTTGCCGGGGGGACCGTGGAAGAGACCCAGTACTTC. Residues: CASTFAGGTVEETQYF.

This chain uses TRBV3-1 (or the pseudogene TRBV3-2) with TRBJ1-2; D gene ambiguous. Trimming stripped 3 bases from V and 3 bases from J, with 14 bases between. CDR1 and CDR2 (germline): LGHDT, YNNKEL (reference sequence). This CDR3 region has 15 residues. The CDR3 is CASSQDGRWDYGYTF. CDR3 DNA: TGTGCCAGCAGCCAGGACGGGAGGTGGGACTATGGCTACACCTTC.

The chain is built from TRBV11-2 and TRBJ1-1; D call uncertain. The CDR3 extends over 14 amino acids. V was shortened by 5 bases and J by 1 base, with 11 bases between the two germline ends. The germline V gene encodes CDR1 SGHAT and CDR2 FQNNGV. CDR3 bases: TGTGCCAGCAGCCCAGGAAATACGAACACTGAAGCTTTCTTT. It encodes CASSPGNTNTEAFF.

V is TRBV6-6 and J is TRBJ1-4, with D possibly matching TRBD1 (5 bases). V lost 6 bases and J lost 8, with 13 bases in between. Germline V gene sequence: CDR1 MNHNY, CDR2 SVGAGI (reference sequence). This CDR3 spans 13 amino acids. The CDR3 protein is CASSQDPGEKLFF. In DNA, the CDR3 is TGTGCCAGCAGCCAGGACCCAGGGGAAAAACTGTTTTTT.

This chain joins TRBV10-3 and TRBJ1-6, with 9 bases that match TRBD1. The germline CDR1 and CDR2 sequences are ENHRY and SYGVKD. This CDR3 comprises 14 residues. V dropped 10 bases and J dropped 7; count of bases not matched to a gene: 8. CDR3 DNA sequence: TGTGCCACGGAGGGACAGGGAACGAATTCACCCCTCCACTTT. Amino acids: CATEGQGTNSPLHF.

The chain links TRBV6-5 to TRBJ1-2, with TRBD1 matching over 7 bases. J gave up 2 bases and V 2 bases, and 5 bases lay outside the gene matches. The CDR3 runs to 15 residues. Germline CDR1 and CDR2: MNHEY and SVGAGI. In nucleotides, the CDR3 is TGTGCCAGCAGTTACACAACACAGGGGAACTATGGCTACACCTTC. It encodes CASSYTTQGNYGYTF.

The chain is built from TRBV19 and TRBJ2-2, with D perhaps TRBD2 (6 bases). Germline CDR1 reads LNHDA; CDR2 reads SQIVND (reference sequence). This CDR3 is 14 amino acids long. V lost 3 bases, J lost 6 bases, and 11 bases lay in between. The CDR3 loop reads CASSISGGAGELFF. CDR3 in DNA: TGTGCCAGTAGTATTAGCGGCGGGGCCGGGGAGCTGTTTTTT.

The gene calls are TRBV9 and TRBJ1-6, with D unclear. The CDR3 consists of 13 residues. Trimming shortened V by 3 bases and J by 7 bases, and 8 bases separated the two germline ends. Germline CDR1 is SGDLS and CDR2 is YYNGEE. Here the CDR3 reads CASSADLNSPLHF. CDR3 nucleotides: TGTGCCAGCAGCGCTGACTTAAATTCACCCCTCCACTTT. The entire variable domain, with the rest obtained from reference TRBV9 and TRBJ1-6, is as follows: DSGVTQTPKHLITATGQRVTLRCSPRSGDLSVYWYQQSLDQGLQFLIQYYNGEERAKGNILERFSAQQFPDLHSELNLSSLELGDSALYFCASSADLNSPLHFGNGTRLTVT.

The V and J genes are TRBV2 and TRBJ2-7; 7 positions agree with TRBD1. CDR3 length equals 14 residues. Germline assignment: CDR1 SNHLY and CDR2 FYNNEI. V shed 6 bases, J shed 2 bases, and the junction held 7 bases outside the gene matches. The CDR3 DNA follows: TGTGCCAGCAGGTCCGGGACAGAAACCTACGAGCAGTACTTC. Encoded protein: CASRSGTETYEQYF.

The genes are TRBV18 and TRBJ2-6, with a weak D call TRBD1 (6 bases). The CDR3 contains 17 residues. Trimming removed 3 bases at V and 0 bases at J, with 12 bases between. Germline CDR1 reads KGHSH; CDR2 reads LQKENI. CDR3 coding DNA: TGTGCCAGCTCACCTCAGACAGGAATCTCTGGGGCCAACGTCCTGACTTTC. Translating it yields CASSPQTGISGANVLTF.

This chain joins TRBV7-8 and TRBJ2-5; 7 bases map to TRBD1. The CDR3 loop spans 16 amino acids. After removal of 7 bases from V and 1 base from J, the junction contained 12 bases not matched to a gene. Germline CDR1 is SGHVS and CDR2 is FQNEAQ. The CDR3 region is CASTPTGTVIQETQYF. The CDR3 coding sequence is TGTGCCAGCACGCCCACCGGGACAGTCATCCAAGAGACCCAGTACTTC.

The chain joins TRBV28 to TRBJ2-2; 11 nucleotides align to TRBD2. The CDR3 consists of 15 residues. The V segment lost 6 bases and the J segment 5 bases; nucleotides outside the gene matches: 5. Germline CDR1 and CDR2: MDHEN and SYDVKM. The CDR3 sequence: CASRGGLAVTGELFF. The CDR3 region has the DNA TGTGCCAGCAGGGGGGGACTAGCGGTAACCGGGGAGCTGTTTTTT.

The chain carries TRBV5-1 and TRBJ2-3; D is unresolved. The V end was cut by 0 bases, the J end by 1 base, with 15 bases between. This CDR3 spans 17 amino acids. In germline, CDR1 is SGHRS, CDR2 YFSETQ. The CDR3 loop is CASSLALASIGTDTQYF. Written as DNA, the CDR3 is TGCGCCAGCAGCTTGGCCTTGGCCTCCATTGGCACAGATACGCAGTATTTT.